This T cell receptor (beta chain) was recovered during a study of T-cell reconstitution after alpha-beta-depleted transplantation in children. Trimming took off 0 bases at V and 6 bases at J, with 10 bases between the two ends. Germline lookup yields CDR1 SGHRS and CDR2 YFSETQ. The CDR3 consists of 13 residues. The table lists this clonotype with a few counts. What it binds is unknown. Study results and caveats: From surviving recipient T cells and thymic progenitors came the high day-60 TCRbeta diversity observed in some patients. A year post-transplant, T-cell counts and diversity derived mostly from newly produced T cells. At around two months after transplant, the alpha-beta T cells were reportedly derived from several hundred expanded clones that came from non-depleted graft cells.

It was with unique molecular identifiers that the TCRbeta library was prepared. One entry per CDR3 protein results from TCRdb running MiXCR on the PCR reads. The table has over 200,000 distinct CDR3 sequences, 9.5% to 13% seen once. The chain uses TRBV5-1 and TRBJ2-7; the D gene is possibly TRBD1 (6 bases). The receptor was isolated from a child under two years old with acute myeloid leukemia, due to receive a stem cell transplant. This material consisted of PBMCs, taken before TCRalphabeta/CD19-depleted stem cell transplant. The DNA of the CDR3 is TGCGCCAGCAGCTTGGGGGACACCGTCGAGCAGTACTTC. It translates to CASSLGDTVEQYF.